The 7 T cell receptor beta chains below come from one sample, sequenced in a study of shared clonotypes between healthy human individuals. The table came from immunoSEQ multiplex PCR; TCRdb's copy has only in-frame clones and leaves some out. This sample carries 2,500,000 or so clones, 85% to 95% of them seen once, and the ten largest clones take approximately 0.39%. The material sequenced was naive CD4+ T cells from PBMCs. Subset: CD45RA+ positively selected. The receptor set was obtained from a man between 18 and 35 years old in good health. Some clones in this sample may be carry-over from other donors' samples.

The chain carries TRBV7-2 and TRBJ1-4, with D perhaps TRBD1 (6 bases). The germline gives CDR1 SGHTA, CDR2 FQGNSA. This CDR3 spans 16 amino acids. The ends were cut back, 6 bases at V and 4 bases at J, with 18 bases in the middle. The CDR3 DNA sequence: TGTGCCAGCAGGACGGAAACGGGGGCCTTTAATGAAAAACTGTTTTTT. It encodes CASRTETGAFNEKLFF. Supplemented by reference TRBV7-2 and TRBJ1-4, the full variable domain reads GAGVSQSPSNKVTEKGKDVELRCDPISGHTALYWYRQSLGQGLEFLIYFQGNSAPDKSGLPSDRFSAERTGGSVSTLTIQRTQQEDSAVYLCASRTETGAFNEKLFFGSGTQLSVL.

The V and J genes are TRBV5-1 and TRBJ1-5; possible D gene TRBD1, 5 bases. The CDR3 is made up of 15 amino acids. V lost 4 bases, J lost 3 bases, and 14 bases lay in between. The germline V gene encodes CDR1 SGHRS and CDR2 YFSETQ. CDR3 DNA sequence: TGCGCCAGCAGCATGGGGACGGACCACAATCAGCCCCAGCATTTT. Its protein product is CASSMGTDHNQPQHF.

The J gene is TRBJ2-7, the V gene TRBV10-1, with TRBD2 matching over 12 bases. J lost 4 bases, V lost 4 bases, and 2 bases had no gene match. This CDR3 has 14 residues. CDR1 is WNHNN, CDR2 SYGVQD, per germline (reference sequence). The CDR3 loop is CASSGGTSGYEQYF. Written as DNA, the CDR3 is TGCGCCAGCAGTGGGGGGACTAGCGGGTACGAGCAGTACTTC.

The chain is built from TRBV7-9 and TRBJ1-4; D unresolved. Germline V gene data show CDR1 as SEHNR and CDR2 as FQNEAQ (reference sequence). The V end was cut by 2 bases, the J end by 4 bases, with 8 bases between. This CDR3 spans 14 amino acids. In DNA form, the CDR3 reads TGTGCCAGCAGCTTACTGTCGGATAATGAAAAACTGTTTTTT. It is translated as CASSLLSDNEKLFF.

This sequence joins TRBV30 and TRBJ2-4; weak D call: TRBD2 (5 bases). Trimming took 3 bases from V and 9 from J, leaving 15 bases between them. The CDR3 contains 13 residues. Germline lookup yields CDR1 GTSNPN and CDR2 SVGIG (reference sequence). The CDR3 here is CAWREGIRLIQYF. CDR3 in DNA: TGTGCCTGGAGAGAGGGAATCCGGCTCATTCAGTACTTC.

The chain carries TRBV10-3 and TRBJ2-4; the D is unclear. The CDR3 consists of 13 residues. Deletions cut 2 bases from V and 8 bases from J, with 10 bases between. Germline-derived CDR1 and CDR2 are ENHRY and SYGVKD. CDR3 sequence (DNA): TGTGCCATCAGTGAGGATAGCCGGGACATTCAGTACTTC. Protein product: CAISEDSRDIQYF.

In the case of this clone: The sample holds other DNA sequences that translate to the same CDR3. This chain links TRBV5-1 with TRBJ1-5; 7 bases map to TRBD1. CDR3 size: 14 residues. Trimming took 0 bases from V and 7 from J; bases not matched to a gene: 4. Germline V lookup: CDR1 SGHRS, CDR2 YFSETQ. The CDR3 coding sequence is TGCGCCAGCAGCTTGGGACAGGGTGGGCAGCCCCAGCATTTT. Residues: CASSLGQGGQPQHF.